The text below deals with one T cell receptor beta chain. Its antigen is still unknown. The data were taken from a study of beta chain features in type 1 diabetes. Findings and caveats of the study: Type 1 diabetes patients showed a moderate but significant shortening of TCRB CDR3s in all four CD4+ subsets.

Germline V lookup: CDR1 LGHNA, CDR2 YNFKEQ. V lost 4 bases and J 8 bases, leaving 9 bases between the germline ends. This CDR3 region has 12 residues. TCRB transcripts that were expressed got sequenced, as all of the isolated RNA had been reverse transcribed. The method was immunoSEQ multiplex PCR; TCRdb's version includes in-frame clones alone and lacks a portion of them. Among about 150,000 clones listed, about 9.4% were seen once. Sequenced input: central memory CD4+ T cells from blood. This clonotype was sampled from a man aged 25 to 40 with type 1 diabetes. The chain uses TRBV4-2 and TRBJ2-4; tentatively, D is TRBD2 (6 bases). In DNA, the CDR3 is TGTGCCAGCAGCCCCCGCGGGGACATTCAGTACTTC. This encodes CASSPRGDIQYF.